Shown below are 32 T cell receptor beta chains from a single sample sequenced in a study of shared clonotypes between healthy human individuals. The assay was immunoSEQ multiplex PCR, and TCRdb's table has in-frame clones only and misses some. The table shows about 1 million clones, with about four fifths occurring only once. The sequenced sample was memory CD4+ T cells from PBMCs. Subset defined: CD45RA-negative fraction. The receptors derive from a man aged 18 to 30 in good health. Some clones in this sample may be carry-over from other donors' samples.

As concerns this clone: Distinct nucleotide sequences in the sample also encode this CDR3. This chain links TRBV18 with TRBJ2-1, with a weak D call TRBD2 (5 bases). The CDR3 length is 15 residues. V gave up 6 bases and J gave up 0 bases, with 12 bases separating them. Germline values: CDR1 KGHSH, CDR2 LQKENI. CDR3 in DNA: TGTGCCAGCTCCCCCGGGGTAAGCTCCTACAATGAGCAGTTCTTC. Protein product: CASSPGVSSYNEQFF. The variable domain in full, with the rest retrieved from reference TRBV18 and TRBJ2-1, is NAGVMQNPRHLVRRRGQEARLRCSPMKGHSHVYWYRQLPEEGLKFMVYLQKENIIDESGMPKERFSAEFPKEGPSILRIQQVVRGDSAAYFCASSPGVSSYNEQFFGPGTRLTVL.

This clone has just one count. CDR3: CASSYGLAASYNEQFF. CDR3 DNA: TGTGCCAGCAGCTACGGACTAGCGGCCTCCTACAATGAGCAGTTCTTC. The V and J genes are TRBV6-5 and TRBJ2-1; 10 nucleotides agree with TRBD2. CDR3 length: 16 residues. In germline, CDR1 is MNHEY, CDR2 SVGAGI. The V segment lost 6 bases and the J segment 0 bases; nucleotides outside the gene matches: 5.

This clone was recorded a few times. This chain joins TRBV19 and TRBJ2-2; D gene uncertain. CDR1 and CDR2 (germline): LNHDA, SQIVND (reference sequence). CDR3 size: 13 residues. Trimming stripped 6 bases from V and 6 bases from J, with 11 bases between. The CDR3 protein is CASSLDPAGELFF. The CDR3 region has the DNA TGTGCCAGTAGCCTGGACCCGGCCGGGGAGCTGTTTTTT.

This chain connects TRBV5-1 to TRBJ2-3, with TRBD2 matching over 13 bases. The CDR3 is 18 amino acids. J was trimmed by 1 base and V by 4 bases; bases with no gene match: 9. Germline V gene data show CDR1 as SGHRS and CDR2 as YFSETQ. The CDR3 nucleotides read TGCGCCAGCAGCCCCGGGACTAGCGGGAAATGGGGCACAGATACGCAGTATTTT. This sequence encodes CASSPGTSGKWGTDTQYF. Supplemented by reference TRBV5-1 and TRBJ2-3, the full variable domain reads KAGVTQTPRYLIKTRGQQVTLSCSPISGHRSVSWYQQTPGQGLQFLFEYFSETQRNKGNFPGRFSGRQFSNSRSEMNVSTLELGDSALYLCASSPGTSGKWGTDTQYFGPGTRLTVL.

The chain has TRBV10-3 and TRBJ1-3; 7 bases are a match to TRBD1. Germline CDR1 is ENHRY and CDR2 is SYGVKD. The V segment lost 6 bases and the J segment 4 bases; nucleotides outside the gene matches: 3. This CDR3 contains 13 residues. The CDR3 DNA reads as TGTGCCATCAGCACAGGGGTAGGAAACACCATATATTTT. Residues: CAISTGVGNTIYF.

This rearrangement joins TRBV28 to TRBJ2-7; D possibly matches TRBD1 or TRBD2 (5 bases each). Trimming stripped 8 bases from V and 2 bases from J, with 13 bases between. Germline loops: CDR1 MDHEN, CDR2 SYDVKM. This CDR3 has 13 residues. The CDR3 DNA follows: TGTGCCAGCGCCCGACGGGGCCCCTACGAGCAGTACTTC. As protein: CASARRGPYEQYF. The whole variable domain, remainder taken from reference TRBV28 and TRBJ2-7, is DVKVTQSSRYLVKRTGEKVFLECVQDMDHENMFWYRQDPGLGLRLIYFSYDVKMKEKGDIPEGYSVSREKKERFSLILESASTNQTSMYLCASARRGPYEQYFGPGTRLTVT.

The V gene is TRBV18, the J gene TRBJ1-5; perhaps TRBD1 as D (6 bases). The V gene's germline CDR1 is KGHSH and CDR2 LQKENI. Trimming pared 3 bases from V and 5 bases from J, leaving 14 bases between. The CDR3 sequence is 15 residues long. Written as DNA, the CDR3 is TGTGCCAGCTCACCGGGCAGGGACATCGATCAGCCCCAGCATTTT. It specifies CASSPGRDIDQPQHF.

The chain joins TRBV5-6 to TRBJ2-7; perhaps D is TRBD1 or TRBD2 (7 bases each). V lost 3 bases and J 7 bases, leaving 20 bases between the germline ends. The CDR3 covers 15 residues. Germline values: CDR1 SGHDT, CDR2 YYEEEE. CDR3 sequence reads: CASSSLAGAGGEQYF. Here the CDR3 DNA reads TGTGCCAGCAGCTCACTGGCGGGAGCAGGGGGAGAGCAGTACTTC.

The V and J genes are TRBV19 and TRBJ1-2, with TRBD1 matching over 9 bases. Germline CDR1 reads LNHDA; CDR2 reads SQIVND (reference sequence). The CDR3 extends over 15 amino acids. Trimming removed 4 bases from V and 5 bases from J; junction bases left unmatched: 8. DNA for the CDR3: TGTGCCAGTAGTAGTTTTGGACAGGGGCGTTATGGCTACACCTTC. Encoded protein: CASSSFGQGRYGYTF. Full variable domain (outside the CDR3, taken from reference TRBV19 and TRBJ1-2): DGGITQSPKYLFRKEGQNVTLSCEQNLNHDAMYWYRQDPGQGLRLIYYSQIVNDFQKGDIAEGYSVSREKKESFPLTVTSAQKNPTAFYLCASSSFGQGRYGYTFGSGTRLTVV.

The V call is TRBV4-3, the J call TRBJ2-3; no clear D. Germline loops: CDR1 LGHNA, CDR2 YSLEER. This CDR3 comprises 17 residues. V was cut by 1 base and J by 2 bases, with 16 bases left in between. The CDR3 DNA reads as TGCGCCAGCAGCCAAGCCCGACCCGCGAGATACACAGATACGCAGTATTTT. Protein product: CASSQARPARYTDTQYF.

This clone was seen repeatedly, ten times or more. The CDR3 region has the DNA TGCGCCAGCAGTGAGTCGGGACGGCTAAGACGGGTTAGCAATCAGCCCCAGCATTTT. Translating gives CASSESGRLRRVSNQPQHF. The chain employs TRBV10-1 and TRBJ1-5, with D perhaps matching TRBD1 (5 bases). The germline V gene has CDR1 WNHNN and CDR2 SYGVQD (reference sequence). The CDR3 spans 19 residues. Trimming removed 0 bases at V and 0 bases at J, with 18 bases between.

The V call is TRBV10-3, the J call TRBJ2-5; TRBD2 aligns across 7 bases. Germline V gene data show CDR1 as ENHRY and CDR2 as SYGVKD. The CDR3 has 13 residues. The V and J ends lost 6 bases and 5 bases, in that order; junction bases with no gene match: 6. CDR3 DNA sequence: TGTGCCATCAGGCTTCAGGGAGGGGAGACCCAGTACTTC. It specifies CAIRLQGGETQYF.

This clone was detected only a few times. Here the CDR3 DNA reads TGTGCCAGCAGGTCAGGGGCCGGGGAGCTGTTTTTT. Translating gives CASRSGAGELFF. V usage is TRBV2 and J usage is TRBJ2-2, with a tentative D call TRBD1 (6 bases). Germline V gives CDR1 SNHLY, CDR2 FYNNEI. The CDR3 sequence is 12 residues long. V shed 6 bases and J shed 6 bases, with 8 bases lying between them.

The CDR3 DNA sequence: TGTGCCACCAGCGCCCGGACCCCCGCGGGAGCTTTCTTT. This codes for CATSARTPAGAFF. V and J are TRBV15 and TRBJ1-1; D gene uncertain. Trimming shortened V by 5 bases and J by 10 bases, and 17 bases separated the two germline ends. The CDR3 consists of 13 residues. Germline V CDR1 and CDR2: LNHNV, YYDKDF (reference sequence).

This chain connects TRBV15 to TRBJ2-1; 10 bases are shared with TRBD2. With 3 bases clipped from V and 4 bases from J, the junction kept 6 bases outside the gene matches. Germline V CDR1 and CDR2: LNHNV, YYDKDF (reference sequence). This CDR3 comprises 16 residues. The CDR3 nucleotides are TGTGCCACCAGCAGGGGCCCGGGACTAGCGTACAATGAGCAGTTCTTC. Residues: CATSRGPGLAYNEQFF. Combining the CDR3 with reference TRBV15 and TRBJ2-1 gives the whole variable domain DAMVIQNPRYQVTQFGKPVTLSCSQTLNHNVMYWYQQKSSQAPKLLFHYYDKDFNNEADTPDNFQSRRPNTSFCFLDIRSPGLGDTAMYLCATSRGPGLAYNEQFFGPGTRLTVL.

The J gene is TRBJ2-7, the V gene TRBV6-6, with 7 bases matching TRBD2. V was clipped by 4 bases and J by 2 bases; unmatched bases: 5. Germline loops: CDR1 MNHNY, CDR2 SVGAGI (reference sequence). The length of the CDR3 is 14 residues. The CDR3 protein is CASSSWTSTYEQYF. CDR3 in DNA: TGTGCCAGCAGTTCCTGGACTAGTACCTACGAGCAGTACTTC.

The rearrangement joins TRBV28 to TRBJ2-5; D remains unclear. CDR3 length: 14 residues. The germline V gene has CDR1 MDHEN and CDR2 SYDVKM. Trimming pared 3 bases from V and 7 bases from J, leaving 15 bases between. The CDR3 loop reads CASSFAANPPTQYF. CDR3 in DNA: TGTGCCAGCAGTTTCGCAGCCAATCCCCCGACCCAGTACTTC.

The chain combines TRBV7-6 with TRBJ1-2; 9 bases are shared with TRBD1. Germline V gene sequence: CDR1 SGHVS, CDR2 FNYEAQ. This CDR3 comprises 14 residues. V lost 4 bases, J lost 6 bases, and 6 bases stayed unmatched. CDR3 protein: CASSSNRGQDGYTF. CDR3 in DNA: TGTGCCAGCAGCTCCAACAGGGGGCAAGATGGCTACACCTTC. The variable domain in full, with the rest retrieved from reference TRBV7-6 and TRBJ1-2, is GAGVSQSPRYKVTKRGQDVALRCDPISGHVSLYWYRQALGQGPEFLTYFNYEAQQDKSGLPNDRFSAERPEGSISTLTIQRTEQRDSAMYRCASSSNRGQDGYTFGSGTRLTVV.

The V and J genes are TRBV7-2 and TRBJ2-6; D remains unclear. The germline V gene has CDR1 SGHTA and CDR2 FQGNSA. The germline V and J ends were trimmed by 0 bases and 1 base, with 7 bases remaining between them. This CDR3 has 16 residues. CDR3 sequence: CASSLAFWSGANVLTF. Written as DNA, the CDR3 is TGTGCCAGCAGCTTAGCCTTTTGGTCTGGGGCCAACGTCCTGACTTTC.

This chain connects TRBV7-8 to TRBJ2-7; maybe TRBD2 (6 bases). The V end was cut by 5 bases, the J end by 0 bases, with 14 bases between. In germline, CDR1 is SGHVS, CDR2 FQNEAQ. The CDR3 loop spans 15 amino acids. The DNA of the CDR3 is TGTGCCAGCAGCCATAGCGGCTTCGTCTCCTACGAGCAGTACTTC. Its protein is CASSHSGFVSYEQYF.

V gene TRBV5-1 combines with J gene TRBJ2-7; D ambiguous. Germline V gene sequence: CDR1 SGHRS, CDR2 YFSETQ. Trimming removed 5 bases at V and 5 bases at J, with 17 bases between. CDR3 length equals 14 residues. As DNA, the CDR3 is TGCGCCAGCAGGATTTCTCCAGGCCCCCACGAGCAGTACTTC. Translation gives CASRISPGPHEQYF.

This chain connects TRBV28 to TRBJ2-5; 14 bases match TRBD2. After removal of 3 bases from V and 3 bases from J, the junction contained 12 bases not matched to a gene. This CDR3 is built from 19 residues. Looked up from germline, CDR1 is MDHEN and CDR2 is SYDVKM. The CDR3 sequence: CASSFRRLAGGPGKETQYF. In DNA, the CDR3 is TGTGCCAGCAGTTTTCGGCGACTAGCGGGAGGGCCTGGGAAAGAGACCCAGTACTTC.

This clone was detected many times. The V gene is TRBV11-2, the J gene TRBJ2-1, with D possibly being TRBD2 (5 bases). Trimming shortened V by 5 bases and J by 10 bases, and 12 bases separated the two germline ends. The V gene's germline CDR1 is SGHAT and CDR2 FQNNGV. The length of the CDR3 is 12 residues. The CDR3 region is CASSPRLLEQFF. CDR3 nucleotide sequence: TGTGCCAGCAGCCCTCGACTACTCGAGCAGTTCTTC.

This clone was detected once. V usage is TRBV28 and J usage is TRBJ2-2; tentatively, D is TRBD2 (5 bases). Looked up from germline, CDR1 is MDHEN and CDR2 is SYDVKM. The CDR3 has 14 residues. V lost 1 base to trimming and J lost 6 bases, with 9 bases between them. As DNA, the CDR3 is TGTGCCAGCAGTTTATCGGCCGGGGCCGGGGAGCTGTTTTTT. It translates to CASSLSAGAGELFF.

This clone was counted only a few times. V is TRBV6-1 and J is TRBJ1-1, with a tentative D call TRBD1 (5 bases). The V end lost 6 bases, the J end lost 11 bases, and 13 bases lay between the germline ends. This CDR3 has 11 residues. Germline assignment: CDR1 MNHNS and CDR2 SASEGT. The CDR3 spells CASRVGRVAFF. CDR3 nucleotides: TGTGCCAGCAGAGTGGGCAGGGTGGCTTTCTTT.

This chain uses TRBV29-1 with TRBJ1-5; TRBD1 agrees at 7 bases. Germline CDR1 SQVTM, CDR2 ANQGSEA. The length of the CDR3 is 13 residues. The V and J ends lost 7 bases and 3 bases, in that order; junction bases with no gene match: 6. The CDR3 loop is CSARDSPNQPQHF. In DNA, the CDR3 is TGCAGCGCGAGGGACAGCCCCAATCAGCCCCAGCATTTT. Supplemented by reference TRBV29-1 and TRBJ1-5, the full variable domain reads SAVISQKPSRDICQRGTSLTIQCQVDSQVTMMFWYRQQPGQSLTLIATANQGSEATYESGFVIDKFPISRPNLTFSTLTVSNMSPEDSSIYLCSARDSPNQPQHFGDGTRLSIL.

J is TRBJ1-3 and V is TRBV28; 11 bases are shared with TRBD1. The CDR3 is made up of 18 amino acids. The junction had 11 bases not matched to a gene; V was cut back by 5 bases and J by 2 bases. The germline V gene encodes CDR1 MDHEN and CDR2 SYDVKM. The CDR3: CASSPTGQGVVAGNTIYF. The CDR3 DNA reads TGTGCCAGCAGTCCAACGGGACAGGGGGTTGTAGCTGGAAACACCATATATTTT.

The chain recombines TRBV28 with TRBJ2-5; no clear D. Germline assignment: CDR1 MDHEN and CDR2 SYDVKM. The CDR3 length is 14 residues. V lost 3 bases and J lost 1, with 9 bases in between. CDR3 region: CASSLSRAQETQYF. CDR3 sequence (DNA): TGTGCCAGCAGTTTGAGTAGGGCCCAAGAGACCCAGTACTTC.

This chain joins TRBV7-9 and TRBJ2-5; D possibly matches TRBD1 or TRBD2 (6 bases each). Trimming stripped 5 bases from V and 5 bases from J, with 18 bases between. The CDR3 is 15 residues long. Germline-derived CDR1 and CDR2 are SEHNR and FQNEAQ (reference sequence). This chain's CDR3 is CASSQSRGLGETQYF. The CDR3 nucleotides read TGTGCCAGCAGCCAGTCCCGGGGGCTAGGGGAGACCCAGTACTTC. Supplemented by reference TRBV7-9 and TRBJ2-5, the full variable domain reads DTGVSQNPRHKITKRGQNVTFRCDPISEHNRLYWYRQTLGQGPEFLTYFQNEAQLEKSRLLSDRFSAERPKGSFSTLEIQRTEQGDSAMYLCASSQSRGLGETQYFGPGTRLLVL.

The V gene is TRBV7-2, the J gene TRBJ2-1; 11 bases line up with TRBD2. This CDR3 spans 17 amino acids. Germline V gene lookup returns CDR1 SGHTA and CDR2 FQGNSA. Trimming cost V 5 bases and J 2 bases; bases outside gene matches: 8. The DNA of the CDR3 is TGTGCCAGCAGCCGACTAGCGGGGATACACCCCTACAATGAGCAGTTCTTC. This sequence encodes CASSRLAGIHPYNEQFF.

As for this clone: The same CDR3 is also encoded by other DNA sequences in this sample. The genes are TRBV5-1 and TRBJ2-7, with a weak D call TRBD2 (6 bases). Germline CDR1 reads SGHRS; CDR2 reads YFSETQ. V lost 1 base, J lost 3 bases, and 8 bases lay in between. The CDR3 covers 13 residues. DNA for the CDR3: TGCGCCAGCAGCTTGACTAGCTACTACGAGCAGTACTTC. Translating gives CASSLTSYYEQYF.

The J gene is TRBJ1-1, the V gene TRBV4-3; D unclear. Looked up from germline, CDR1 is LGHNA and CDR2 is YSLEER. Trimming cost V 0 bases and J 4 bases, with 9 bases left between them. The length of the CDR3 is 14 residues. CDR3 sequence reads: CASSQDNSGTEAFF. CDR3 DNA sequence: TGCGCCAGCAGCCAAGATAACTCGGGCACTGAAGCTTTCTTT.